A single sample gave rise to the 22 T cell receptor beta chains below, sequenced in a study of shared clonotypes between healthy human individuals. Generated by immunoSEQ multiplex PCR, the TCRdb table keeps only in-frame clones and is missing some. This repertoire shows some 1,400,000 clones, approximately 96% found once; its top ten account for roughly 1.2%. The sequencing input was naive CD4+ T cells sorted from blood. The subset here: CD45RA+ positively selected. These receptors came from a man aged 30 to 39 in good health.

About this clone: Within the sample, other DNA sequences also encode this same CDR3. The CDR3 DNA reads as TGTGCCAGCAGCCCGGACGGCTATGGCTACACCTTC. It translates to CASSPDGYGYTF. The rearrangement joins TRBV7-2 to TRBJ1-2; unclear D gene. V was clipped by 5 bases and J by 4 bases, with 8 bases between them. CDR1 is SGHTA, CDR2 FQGNSA, per germline. The CDR3 loop spans 12 amino acids.

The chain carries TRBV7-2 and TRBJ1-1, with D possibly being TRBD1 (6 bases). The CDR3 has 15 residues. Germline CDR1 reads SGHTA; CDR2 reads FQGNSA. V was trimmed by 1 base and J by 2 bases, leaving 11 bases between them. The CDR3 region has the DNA TGTGCCAGCAGCTTAGTTGCACAGGGAAACACTGAAGCTTTCTTT. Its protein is CASSLVAQGNTEAFF.

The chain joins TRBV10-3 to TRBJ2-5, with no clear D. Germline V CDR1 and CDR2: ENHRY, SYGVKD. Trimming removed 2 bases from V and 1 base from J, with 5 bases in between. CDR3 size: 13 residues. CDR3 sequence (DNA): TGTGCCATCAGTGAGGGCTTCCAAGAGACCCAGTACTTC. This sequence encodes CAISEGFQETQYF.

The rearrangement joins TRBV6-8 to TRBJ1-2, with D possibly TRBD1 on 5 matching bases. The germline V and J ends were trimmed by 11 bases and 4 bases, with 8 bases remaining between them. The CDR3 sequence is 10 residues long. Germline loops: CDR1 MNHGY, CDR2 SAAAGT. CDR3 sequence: CAGTGYGYTF. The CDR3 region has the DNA TGTGCCGGTACAGGCTATGGCTACACCTTC.

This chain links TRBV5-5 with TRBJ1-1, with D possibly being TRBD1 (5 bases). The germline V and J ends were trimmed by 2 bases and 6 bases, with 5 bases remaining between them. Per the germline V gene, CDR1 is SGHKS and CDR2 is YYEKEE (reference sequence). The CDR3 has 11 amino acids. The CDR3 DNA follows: TGTGCCAGCAGCTTAGGGGCTGAAGCTTTCTTT. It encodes CASSLGAEAFF.

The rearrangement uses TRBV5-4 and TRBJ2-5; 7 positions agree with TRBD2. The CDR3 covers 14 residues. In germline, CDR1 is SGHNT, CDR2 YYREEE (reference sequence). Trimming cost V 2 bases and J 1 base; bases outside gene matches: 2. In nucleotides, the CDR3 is TGTGCCAGCAGCTTTCGGACTAGCCAAGAGACCCAGTACTTC. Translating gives CASSFRTSQETQYF.

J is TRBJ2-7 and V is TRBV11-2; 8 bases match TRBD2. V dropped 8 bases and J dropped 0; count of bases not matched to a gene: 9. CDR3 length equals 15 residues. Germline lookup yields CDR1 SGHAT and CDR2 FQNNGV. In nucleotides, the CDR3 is TGTGCCAGCGCTGCGTTAGCGGGATCCTCCTACGAGCAGTACTTC. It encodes CASAALAGSSYEQYF. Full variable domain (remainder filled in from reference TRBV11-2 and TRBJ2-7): EAGVAQSPRYKIIEKRQSVAFWCNPISGHATLYWYQQILGQGPKLLIQFQNNGVVDDSQLPKDRFSAERLKGVDSTLKIQPAKLEDSAVYLCASAALAGSSYEQYFGPGTRLTVT.

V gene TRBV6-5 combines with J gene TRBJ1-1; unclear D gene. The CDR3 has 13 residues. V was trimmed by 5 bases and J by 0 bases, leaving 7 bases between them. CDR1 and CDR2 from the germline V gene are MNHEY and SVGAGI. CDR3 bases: TGTGCCAGCAGTCGGGGATTGAACACTGAAGCTTTCTTT. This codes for CASSRGLNTEAFF.

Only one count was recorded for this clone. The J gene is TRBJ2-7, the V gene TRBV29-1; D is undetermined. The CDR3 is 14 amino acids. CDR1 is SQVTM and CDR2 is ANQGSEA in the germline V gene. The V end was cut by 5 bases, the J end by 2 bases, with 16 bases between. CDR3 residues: CSVRLKTNPYEQYF. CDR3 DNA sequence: TGCAGCGTTCGGCTGAAGACAAATCCCTACGAGCAGTACTTC.

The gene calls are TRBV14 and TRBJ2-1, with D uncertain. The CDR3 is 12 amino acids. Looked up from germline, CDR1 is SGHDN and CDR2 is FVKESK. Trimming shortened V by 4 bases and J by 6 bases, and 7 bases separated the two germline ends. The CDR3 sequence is CASSRHVNEQFF. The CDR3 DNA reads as TGTGCCAGCAGCCGCCATGTCAATGAGCAGTTCTTC. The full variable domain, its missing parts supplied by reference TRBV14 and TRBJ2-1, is EAGVTQFPSHSVIEKGQTVTLRCDPISGHDNLYWYRRVMGKEIKFLLHFVKESKQDESGMPNNRFLAERTGGTYSTLKVQPAELEDSGVYFCASSRHVNEQFFGPGTRLTVL.

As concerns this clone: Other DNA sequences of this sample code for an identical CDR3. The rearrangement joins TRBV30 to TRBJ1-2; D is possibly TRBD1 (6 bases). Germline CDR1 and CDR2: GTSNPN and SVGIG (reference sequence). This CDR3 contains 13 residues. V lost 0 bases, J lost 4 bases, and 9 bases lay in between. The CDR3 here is CAWSVQGGYGYTF. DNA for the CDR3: TGTGCCTGGAGTGTACAGGGCGGCTATGGCTACACCTTC.

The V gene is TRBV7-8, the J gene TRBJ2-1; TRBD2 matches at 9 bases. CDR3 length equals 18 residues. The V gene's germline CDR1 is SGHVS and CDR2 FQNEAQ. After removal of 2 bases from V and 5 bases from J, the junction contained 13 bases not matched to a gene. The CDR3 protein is CASSLPGLASNLDNEQFF. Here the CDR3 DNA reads TGTGCCAGCAGCTTACCGGGACTAGCCTCTAATTTAGACAATGAGCAGTTCTTC.

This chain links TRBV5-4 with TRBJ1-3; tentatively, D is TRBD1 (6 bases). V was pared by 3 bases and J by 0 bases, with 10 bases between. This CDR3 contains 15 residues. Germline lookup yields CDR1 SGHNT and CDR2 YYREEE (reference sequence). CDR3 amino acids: CASSSHRDSGNTIYF. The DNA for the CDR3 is TGTGCCAGCAGCTCACACAGGGACTCTGGAAACACCATATATTTT.

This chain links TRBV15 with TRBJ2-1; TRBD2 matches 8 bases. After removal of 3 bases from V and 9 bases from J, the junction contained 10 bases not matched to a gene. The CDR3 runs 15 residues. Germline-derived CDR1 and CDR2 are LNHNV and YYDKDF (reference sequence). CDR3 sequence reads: CATSSLQREWGEQFF. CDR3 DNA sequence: TGTGCCACCAGCAGTTTGCAGCGGGAGTGGGGTGAGCAGTTCTTC.

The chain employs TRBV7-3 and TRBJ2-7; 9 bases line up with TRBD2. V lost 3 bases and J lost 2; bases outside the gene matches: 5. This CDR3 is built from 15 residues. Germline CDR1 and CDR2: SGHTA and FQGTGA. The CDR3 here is CASSLGLAGPYEQYF. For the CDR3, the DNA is TGTGCCAGCAGCTTGGGGCTAGCGGGACCCTACGAGCAGTACTTC.

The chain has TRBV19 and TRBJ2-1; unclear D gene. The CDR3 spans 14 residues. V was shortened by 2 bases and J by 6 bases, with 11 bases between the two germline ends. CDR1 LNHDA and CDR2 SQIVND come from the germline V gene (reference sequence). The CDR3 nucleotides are TGTGCCAGTAGTATAACGGTTAGATCCAATGAGCAGTTCTTC. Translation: CASSITVRSNEQFF.

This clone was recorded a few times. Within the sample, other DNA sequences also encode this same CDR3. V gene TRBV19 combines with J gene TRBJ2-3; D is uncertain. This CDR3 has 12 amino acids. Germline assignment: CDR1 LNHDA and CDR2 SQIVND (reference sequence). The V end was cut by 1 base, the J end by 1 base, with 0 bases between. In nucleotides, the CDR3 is TGTGCCAGTAGTATAGGCACAGATACGCAGTATTTT. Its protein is CASSIGTDTQYF.

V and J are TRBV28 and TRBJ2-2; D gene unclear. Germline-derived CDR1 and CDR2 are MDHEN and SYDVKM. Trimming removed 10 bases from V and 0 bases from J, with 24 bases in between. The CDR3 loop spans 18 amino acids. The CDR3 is CATHKPPGVTTNTGELFF. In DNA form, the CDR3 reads TGTGCCACCCATAAACCGCCTGGGGTAACAACGAACACCGGGGAGCTGTTTTTT.

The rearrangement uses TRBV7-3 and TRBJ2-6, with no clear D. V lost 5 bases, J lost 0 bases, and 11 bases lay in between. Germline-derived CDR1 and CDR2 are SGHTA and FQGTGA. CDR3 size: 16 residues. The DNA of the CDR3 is TGTGCCAGCAGCCGACGACGGACCTCTGGGGCCAACGTCCTGACTTTC. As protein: CASSRRRTSGANVLTF.

CDR3 sequence: CASSPWKGYSYEQYF. CDR3 bases: TGTGCCAGCAGCCCCTGGAAGGGTTACTCCTACGAGCAGTACTTC. The V and J genes are TRBV7-9 and TRBJ2-7; D is ambiguous. Germline assignment: CDR1 SEHNR and CDR2 FQNEAQ (reference sequence). The CDR3 consists of 15 residues. Trimming pared 5 bases from V and 0 bases from J, leaving 14 bases between. The variable domain in full, completed from reference TRBV7-9 and TRBJ2-7, reads DTGVSQNPRHKITKRGQNVTFRCDPISEHNRLYWYRQTLGQGPEFLTYFQNEAQLEKSRLLSDRFSAERPKGSFSTLEIQRTEQGDSAMYLCASSPWKGYSYEQYFGPGTRLTVT.

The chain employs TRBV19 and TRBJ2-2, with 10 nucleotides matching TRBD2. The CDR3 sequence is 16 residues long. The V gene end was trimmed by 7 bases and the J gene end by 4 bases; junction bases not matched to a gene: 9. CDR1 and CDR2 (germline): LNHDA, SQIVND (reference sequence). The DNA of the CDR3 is TGTGCCAGTAACCTAGCGGGAGCTGGTGGCACCGGGGAGCTGTTTTTT. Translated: CASNLAGAGGTGELFF.

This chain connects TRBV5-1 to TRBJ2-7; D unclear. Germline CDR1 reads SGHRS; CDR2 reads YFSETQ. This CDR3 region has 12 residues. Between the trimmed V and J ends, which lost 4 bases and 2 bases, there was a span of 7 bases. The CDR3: CASSRGAYEQYF. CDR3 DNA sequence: TGCGCCAGCAGCCGTGGAGCCTACGAGCAGTACTTC. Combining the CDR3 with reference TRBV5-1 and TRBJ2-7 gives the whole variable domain KAGVTQTPRYLIKTRGQQVTLSCSPISGHRSVSWYQQTPGQGLQFLFEYFSETQRNKGNFPGRFSGRQFSNSRSEMNVSTLELGDSALYLCASSRGAYEQYFGPGTRLTVT.